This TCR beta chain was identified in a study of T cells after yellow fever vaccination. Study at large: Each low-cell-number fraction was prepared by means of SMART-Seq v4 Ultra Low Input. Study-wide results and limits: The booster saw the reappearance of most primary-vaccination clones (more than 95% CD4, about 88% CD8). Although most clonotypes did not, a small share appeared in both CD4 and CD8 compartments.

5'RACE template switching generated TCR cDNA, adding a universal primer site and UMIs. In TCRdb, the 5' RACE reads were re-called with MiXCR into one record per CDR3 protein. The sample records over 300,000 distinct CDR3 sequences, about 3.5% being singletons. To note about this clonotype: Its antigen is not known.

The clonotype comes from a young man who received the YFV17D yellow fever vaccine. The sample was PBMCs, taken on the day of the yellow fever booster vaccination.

The CDR3: CASSQAAGVSQGPYGYTF. Here the CDR3 DNA reads TGCGCCAGCAGCCAAGCCGCGGGGGTCTCACAGGGTCCCTATGGCTACACCTTC. This chain links TRBV4-3 with TRBJ1-2, with a possible D match to TRBD1 (6 bases). Between the trimmed V and J ends, which lost 1 base and 4 bases, there was a span of 22 bases. Looked up from germline, CDR1 is LGHNA and CDR2 is YSLEER. This CDR3 is built from 18 residues.